This note documents a single T cell receptor beta chain sequence. Its antigen is currently unknown. These data originate in a study of T cell responses to AZD1222 COVID-19 vaccine. Study-wide results and limits: Of spike-specific TCRs, nearly half reportedly target regions left unmutated in variants. Increases in Spike-specific TCR breadth and depth were seen after two AZD1222 doses. Clonal diversity may have been underestimated in mostly white British donors. CD4 TCRs covered the whole spike, strongest at regions 160-218 and 743-854.

CDR3 size: 13 residues. Germline V CDR1 and CDR2: SGHNT, YENEEA. V lost 4 bases, J lost 8 bases, and 5 bases stayed unmatched. Here immunoSEQ multiplex PCR was the method, and the copy in TCRdb shows in-frame clones only, minus some. The profile shows fewer than 130,000 clones, roughly 85% of them singletons. This clonotype was sampled from an adult who received the AZD1222 COVID-19 vaccine. The chain carries TRBV11-3 and TRBJ2-5, with 9 bases that match TRBD1. This sample comprised peripheral blood, obtained 28 days after the second AZD1222 dose. CDR3 sequence: CASSWGQGQTQYF. The CDR3 nucleotides are TGTGCCAGCAGCTGGGGACAGGGTCAAACCCAGTACTTC.